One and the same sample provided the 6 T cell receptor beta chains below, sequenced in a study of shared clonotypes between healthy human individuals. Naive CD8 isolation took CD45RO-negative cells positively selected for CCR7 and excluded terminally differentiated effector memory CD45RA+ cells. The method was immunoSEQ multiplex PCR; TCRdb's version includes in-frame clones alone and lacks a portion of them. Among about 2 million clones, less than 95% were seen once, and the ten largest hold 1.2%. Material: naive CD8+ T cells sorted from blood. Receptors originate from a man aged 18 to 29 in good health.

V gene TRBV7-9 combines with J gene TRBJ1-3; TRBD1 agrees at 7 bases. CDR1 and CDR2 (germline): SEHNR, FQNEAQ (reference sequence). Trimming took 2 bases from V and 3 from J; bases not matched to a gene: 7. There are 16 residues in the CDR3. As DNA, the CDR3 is TGTGCCAGCAGCTTATATCTAGGGGGCGATGGAAACACCATATATTTT. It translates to CASSLYLGGDGNTIYF.

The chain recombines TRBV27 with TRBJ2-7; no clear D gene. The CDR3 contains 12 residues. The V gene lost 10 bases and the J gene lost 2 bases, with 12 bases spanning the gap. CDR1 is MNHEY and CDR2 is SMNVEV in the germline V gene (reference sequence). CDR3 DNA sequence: TGTGCCACCTCCTCGAATGCCTACGAGCAGTACTTC. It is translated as CATSSNAYEQYF.

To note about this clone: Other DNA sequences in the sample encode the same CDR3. DNA for the CDR3: TGCGCCAGCAGCCAAGAGCAGGCCAGCTCCTACGAGCAGTACTTC. Translation: CASSQEQASSYEQYF. The rearrangement links TRBV4-1 to TRBJ2-7; no firm D call. Deletions cut 0 bases from V and 0 bases from J, with 9 bases between. The CDR3 is 15 residues long. In germline, CDR1 is MGHRA, CDR2 YSYEKL.

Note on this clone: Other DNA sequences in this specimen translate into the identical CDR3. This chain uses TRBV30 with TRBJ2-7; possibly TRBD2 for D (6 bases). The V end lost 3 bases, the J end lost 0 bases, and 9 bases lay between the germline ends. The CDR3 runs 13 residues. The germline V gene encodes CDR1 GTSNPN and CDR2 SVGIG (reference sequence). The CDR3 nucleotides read TGTGCCTGGAGCGGGGGAAGCTCCTACGAGCAGTACTTC. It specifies CAWSGGSSYEQYF. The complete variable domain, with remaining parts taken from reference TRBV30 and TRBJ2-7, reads SQTIHQWPATLVQPVGSPLSLECTVEGTSNPNLYWYRQAAGRGLQLLFYSVGIGQISSEVPQNLSASRPQDRQFILSSKKLLLSDSGFYLCAWSGGSSYEQYFGPGTRLTVT.

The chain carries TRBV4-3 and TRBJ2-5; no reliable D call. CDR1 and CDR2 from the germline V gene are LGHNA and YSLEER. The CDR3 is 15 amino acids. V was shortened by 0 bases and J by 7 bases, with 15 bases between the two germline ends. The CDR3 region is CASSQDRGTLGTQYF. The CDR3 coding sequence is TGCGCCAGCAGCCAAGATCGAGGCACCCTGGGGACCCAGTACTTC.

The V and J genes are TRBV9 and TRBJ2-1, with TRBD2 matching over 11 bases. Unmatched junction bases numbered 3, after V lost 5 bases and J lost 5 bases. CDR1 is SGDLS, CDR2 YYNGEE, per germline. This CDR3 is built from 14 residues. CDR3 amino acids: CASSHSGGDNEQFF. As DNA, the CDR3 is TGTGCCAGCAGTCATAGCGGGGGGGACAATGAGCAGTTCTTC. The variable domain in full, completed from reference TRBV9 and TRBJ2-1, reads DSGVTQTPKHLITATGQRVTLRCSPRSGDLSVYWYQQSLDQGLQFLIQYYNGEERAKGNILERFSAQQFPDLHSELNLSSLELGDSALYFCASSHSGGDNEQFFGPGTRLTVL.